The 2 T cell receptor beta chains below all came from one sample that was sequenced in a study of cytomegalovirus exposure and HLA in healthy donors. The PCR contained 60 Vbeta and 13 Jbeta primers. Sequenced by immunoSEQ multiplex PCR; TCRdb stores in-frame clones only, minus some. The sample lists roughly 120,000 clones, over 80% occurring once. Sequences were obtained from PBMCs. Receptor source: a man aged 50-59 years in good health and CMV-seronegative.

This chain uses TRBV19 with TRBJ2-7, with a tentative D call TRBD2 (6 bases). Germline lookup yields CDR1 LNHDA and CDR2 SQIVND (reference sequence). This CDR3 contains 15 residues. V lost 5 bases and J 2 bases, leaving 16 bases between the germline ends. The CDR3 DNA reads TGTGCCAGTAGTCCGACTTGGGGGGAGACCTACGAGCAGTACTTC. Translation gives CASSPTWGETYEQYF.

The V call is TRBV5-4, the J call TRBJ2-7; TRBD2 aligns across 10 bases. CDR3 size: 15 residues. Per the germline V gene, CDR1 is SGHNT and CDR2 is YYREEE (reference sequence). Trimming removed 4 bases from V and 4 bases from J; junction bases left unmatched: 8. DNA for the CDR3: TGTGCCAGCAGCCGTCCCGGGACTAGCGTATACGAGCAGTACTTC. Translating it yields CASSRPGTSVYEQYF.